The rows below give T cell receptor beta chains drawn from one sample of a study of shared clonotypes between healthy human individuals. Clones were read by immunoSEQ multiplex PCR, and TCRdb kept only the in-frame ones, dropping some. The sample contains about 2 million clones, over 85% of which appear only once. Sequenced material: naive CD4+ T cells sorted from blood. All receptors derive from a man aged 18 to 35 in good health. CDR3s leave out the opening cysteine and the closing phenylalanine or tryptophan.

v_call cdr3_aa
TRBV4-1 ASSQDAPTPLRGGQPQH
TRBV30 AWSNWAGVGYGYT
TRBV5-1 ASGDRGQDEQY
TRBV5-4 ASSQDRGGTEAF
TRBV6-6 ASTKDHSGANVLT
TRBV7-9 ASSRLDIRVHEQF
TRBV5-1 ASSLIPTQGTLF
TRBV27 ASSLGTGGGNTIY
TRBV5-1 ASSLGGTSTGELF
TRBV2 ASSEVEGEAF
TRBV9 ASSVAATGVQETQY
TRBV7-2 ASSLELSGQY
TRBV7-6 ASRQGGIDTGELF
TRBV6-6 ASSYLEGTAYGYT
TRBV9 ASSVGVSDSTDTQY
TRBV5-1 ASSLVGREETQY
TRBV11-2 ASSLAGYGYT
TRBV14 ASSQLGDTQY
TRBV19 ASSPRAGAAAAGNTIY
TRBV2 ASSQGSGYT
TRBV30 AWSVGTGIQETQY
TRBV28 ASRKSEALEKLF
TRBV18 ASSLGTGTNTEAF
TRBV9 ASSVSPDLPEQY
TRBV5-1 ASSLAGTGELF
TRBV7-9 ASRTSGADTQY
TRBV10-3 AISESAGTRTYEQY
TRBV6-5 ASRYLTGGESPLH
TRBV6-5 ASSRTGDSYEQY
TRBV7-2 ASSLVSLAGPGETQY
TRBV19 ASKEGPGNTIY
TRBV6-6 ATTKVGTGNTEAF
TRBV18 ASSQSNGGNTIY
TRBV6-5 ASSYRSTGELF
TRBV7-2 ASSLVARVESYEQY